The rows below give T cell receptor beta chains drawn from one sample of a study of somatic mutations in cytotoxic T cells in rheumatoid arthritis. The method was immunoSEQ multiplex PCR; TCRdb's version includes in-frame clones alone and lacks a portion of them. The data contain about 10,000 clones, about nine tenths of them singletons. Sequences were obtained from CD4+ T cells sorted from blood. The receptors derive from a woman aged 18-29 years with rheumatoid arthritis. Both conserved end residues are part of each CDR3. A D gene is named only where the DNA matches it firmly. The size entry is marked missing in some rows and otherwise reads once, few, many or a size class.

size | J | D | V | DNA | CDR3
NA | TRBJ2-3 | NA | TRBV15 | TGTGCCACCAGGGGGACGGGGGAGGATACGCAGTATTTT | CATRGTGEDTQYF
NA | TRBJ2-7 | TRBD2 | TRBV4-3 | TGCGCCAGCAGACCCGGACTAGCGGGGCCCTACGAGCAGTACTTC | CASRPGLAGPYEQYF
NA | TRBJ1-4 | TRBD1 | TRBV5-1 | TGCGCCAGCAGCCGATCCCAGGGACAGGGAAATGAAAAACTGTTTTTT | CASSRSQGQGNEKLFF
NA | TRBJ1-1 | NA | TRBV5-6 | TGTGCCAGCAGCTCGCCCTCGGAGGGGAGTGAAGCTTTCTTT | CASSSPSEGSEAFF
NA | TRBJ1-1 | TRBD1 | TRBV12-5 | TGTGCTAGTGCCCTGACAGGGGGGGACAGGAACACTGAAGCTTTCTTT | CASALTGGDRNTEAFF
NA | TRBJ2-1 | NA | TRBV5-1 | TGCGCCAGCAGGTCTTCGGGGGGCGGTCCACGTTCTGAGCAGTTCTTC | CASRSSGGGPRSEQFF
NA | TRBJ2-3 | TRBD1 | TRBV19 | TGTGCCGTCGCTCGACAGGGCTCCACAGATACGCAGTATTTT | CAVARQGSTDTQYF
NA | TRBJ2-7 | TRBD1 | TRBV7-9 | TGTGCCAGCAGCTCACAGGGGACCCTCTACGAGCAGTACTTC | CASSSQGTLYEQYF
NA | TRBJ1-5 | NA | TRBV4-1 | TGCGCCAGCAGCCAGGGGAGAGGTCAGCCCCAGCATTTT | CASSQGRGQPQHF
NA | TRBJ2-7 | TRBD1 | TRBV6-1 | TGTGCCAGCAGCCACCTGGACAGGGTTGTAAACGAGCAGTACTTC | CASSHLDRVVNEQYF
NA | TRBJ2-5 | TRBD2 | TRBV9 | TGTGCCAGCAGCGTCTTCGGGGGGGTAGAAGAGACCCAGTACTTC | CASSVFGGVEETQYF
NA | TRBJ2-1 | NA | TRBV20-1 | TGCAGTGCTAGAGATCTGAATGAGCAGTTCTTC | CSARDLNEQFF
once | TRBJ1-5 | TRBD1 | TRBV28 | TGTGCCAGCAGTCCGCAAACGGGACAGACGCTATTCTATAGCAATCAGCCCCAGCATTTT | CASSPQTGQTLFYSNQPQHF
NA | TRBJ2-1 | NA | TRBV6-5 | TGTGCCAGCAGTTACTCCGGGGTCTACAATGAGCAGTTCTTC | CASSYSGVYNEQFF
NA | TRBJ2-5 | TRBD2 | TRBV2 | TGTGCCAGCAGGGGGGGCGGGGCGGGGGGCTTAGGGGAGACCCAGTACTTC | CASRGGGAGGLGETQYF
once | TRBJ1-1 | TRBD1 | TRBV28 | TGTGCCAGCAGTTTAGAGACAGGGGGATGGACTGAAGCTTTCTTT | CASSLETGGWTEAFF
NA | TRBJ1-3 | NA | TRBV10-3 | TGTGCCATCAGTGAGTTTGGGCCTGGAAACACCATATATTTT | CAISEFGPGNTIYF
NA | TRBJ2-6 | NA | TRBV2 | TGTGCCAGCAGTCTTTTACCAGGAAGGATTGACGTCCTGACTTTC | CASSLLPGRIDVLTF
NA | TRBJ1-5 | TRBD1 | TRBV28 | TGTGCCAGCAGTGTGGGACAGGGGAGGCAGCCCCAGCATTTT | CASSVGQGRQPQHF
NA | TRBJ1-3 | NA | TRBV9 | TGTGCCAGCAGCGTAGAGGGGATCTCTGGAAACACCATATATTTT | CASSVEGISGNTIYF
NA | TRBJ2-7 | NA | TRBV30 | TGTGCCTGGAGTATGGGGAGCTCCTACGAGCAGTACTTC | CAWSMGSSYEQYF
NA | TRBJ2-7 | NA | TRBV6-1 | TGTGCCAGCAGTGCCGGGAGTATGGCCTACGAGCAGTACTTC | CASSAGSMAYEQYF
NA | TRBJ1-5 | NA | TRBV27 | TGTGCCAGCAGGCCAGACAGGAATCAGCCCCAGCATTTT | CASRPDRNQPQHF
NA | TRBJ2-2 | NA | TRBV7-3 | TGTGCCAGCAGCTTATATGTCAGGAACACCGGGGAGCTGTTTTTT | CASSLYVRNTGELFF
few | TRBJ2-7 | TRBD2 | TRBV28 | TGTGCCAGCACGCCAGCACTAGCGGGCACCTACGAGCAGTACTTC | CASTPALAGTYEQYF
NA | TRBJ1-2 | TRBD1 | TRBV6-5 | TGTGCCAGCAAAAGACAGGGTGACGGCTATGGCTACACCTTC | CASKRQGDGYGYTF
NA | TRBJ1-1 | TRBD1 | TRBV5-4 | TGTGCCAGCAGCCCGCCCCGACAGGGGCGAGTGAACACTGAAGCTTTCTTT | CASSPPRQGRVNTEAFF
NA | TRBJ2-1 | NA | TRBV7-9 | TGTGCCAGCAGCACAGGACCTCCCCTCGACAATGAGCAGTTCTTC | CASSTGPPLDNEQFF
NA | TRBJ1-2 | NA | TRBV6-1 | TGTGCCAGCAGTGAAGGGGGGGGGATAACTAACTATGGCTACACCTTC | CASSEGGGITNYGYTF
NA | TRBJ1-2 | TRBD1 | TRBV25-1 | TGTGCCAGCAGGGAGGGGACAGGGGTTGGCTACACCTTC | CASREGTGVGYTF
NA | TRBJ1-5 | NA | TRBV19 | TGTGCCAGTCGAAAGGGGTCTCGGGTTCCCCAGCATTTT | CASRKGSRVPQHF
NA | TRBJ1-1 | NA | TRBV6-1 | TGTGCCAGCAGTGTTGGGGGCGGGAACACTGAAGCTTTCTTT | CASSVGGGNTEAFF
NA | TRBJ2-7 | TRBD2 | TRBV5-6 | TGTGCCAGCAGCTTAACTCTAGCGGGATATGGGTCGTACTTC | CASSLTLAGYGSYF
NA | TRBJ1-5 | NA | TRBV18 | TGTGCCAGCTCACCTCCCGGGGATTTGGCGGGCAATCAGCCCCAGCATTTT | CASSPPGDLAGNQPQHF
few | TRBJ2-1 | NA | TRBV5-1 | TGCGCCAGCAGCTTGGGAGGGAGCTCCTACAATGAGCAGTTCTTC | CASSLGGSSYNEQFF
NA | TRBJ1-4 | TRBD1 | TRBV7-9 | TGTGCCAGCAGCCTCGGACAGGGAGGTGAAAAACTGTTTTTT | CASSLGQGGEKLFF
few | TRBJ1-1 | TRBD1 | TRBV29-1 | TGCAGCGTCCGAGGACAGGGGGGCACTGAAGCTTTCTTT | CSVRGQGGTEAFF
few | TRBJ2-7 | TRBD2 | TRBV4-3 | TGCGCCAGCAGCCAAGCTAGCGGGGCTACCTACGAGCAGTACTTC | CASSQASGATYEQYF
NA | TRBJ2-7 | TRBD2 | TRBV5-1 | TGCGCCAGCAGCTTGGCCCTGGTGGGCGGGAGCGAGCAGTACTTC | CASSLALVGGSEQYF
NA | TRBJ1-5 | TRBD1 | TRBV28 | TGTGCCAGCAGTTTCAGGGGGCATCAGCCCCAGCATTTT | CASSFRGHQPQHF
NA | TRBJ2-3 | NA | TRBV19 | TGTGCCAGTAGCCTCTTCCCAGCCCGAGGTACAGATACGCAGTATTTT | CASSLFPARGTDTQYF
NA | TRBJ2-5 | TRBD2 | TRBV28 | TGTGCCAGCAGTTCCGGGACTATCCAAGAGACCCAGTACTTC | CASSSGTIQETQYF
NA | TRBJ2-2 | NA | TRBV7-2 | TGTGCCAGCAGCTCCTCGAACACCGGGGAGCTGTTTTTT | CASSSSNTGELFF
NA | TRBJ1-1 | NA | TRBV11-2 | TGTGCCAGCAGCCCAGGGACATTTAACACTGAAGCTTTCTTT | CASSPGTFNTEAFF
NA | TRBJ2-2 | NA | TRBV9 | TGTGCCAGCAGCCCCCCGGGGCAAGGGGGCGGGGAGCTGTTTTTT | CASSPPGQGGGELFF